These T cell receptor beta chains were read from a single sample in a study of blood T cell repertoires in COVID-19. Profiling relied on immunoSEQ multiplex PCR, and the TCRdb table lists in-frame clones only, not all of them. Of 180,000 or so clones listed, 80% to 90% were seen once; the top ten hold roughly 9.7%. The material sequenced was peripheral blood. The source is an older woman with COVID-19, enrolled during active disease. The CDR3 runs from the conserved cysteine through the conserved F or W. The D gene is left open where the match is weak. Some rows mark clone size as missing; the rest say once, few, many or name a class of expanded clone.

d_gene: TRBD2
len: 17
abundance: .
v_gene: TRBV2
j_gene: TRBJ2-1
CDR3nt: TGTGCCAGCAATATGGGGACTAGCGGGACCCACCAGGGTGAGCAGTTCTTC
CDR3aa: CASNMGTSGTHQGEQFF

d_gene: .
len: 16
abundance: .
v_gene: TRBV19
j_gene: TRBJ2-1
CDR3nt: TGTGCCAGTAGTAAATACAGGGTTCTGACCGACAATGAGCAGTTCTTC
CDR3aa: CASSKYRVLTDNEQFF

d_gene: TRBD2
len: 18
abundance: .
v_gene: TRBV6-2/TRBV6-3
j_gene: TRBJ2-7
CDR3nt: TGTGCCAGCAGCTCACTAGCGGGAGGACGACGACTTATCTACGAGCAGTACTTC
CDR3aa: CASSSLAGGRRLIYEQYF

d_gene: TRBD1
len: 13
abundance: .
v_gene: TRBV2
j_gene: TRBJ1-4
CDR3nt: TGTGCCAGCGCCTACAGGGGGCGCGGAAAACTGTTTTTT
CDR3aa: CASAYRGRGKLFF

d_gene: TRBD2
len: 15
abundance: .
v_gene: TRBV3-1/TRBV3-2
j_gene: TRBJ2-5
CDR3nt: TGTGCCAGCAGATTCGGGACTAGCGGGTTCGGTACCCAGTACTTC
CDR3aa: CASRFGTSGFGTQYF

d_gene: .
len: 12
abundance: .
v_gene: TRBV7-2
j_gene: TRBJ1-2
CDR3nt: TGTGCCAGCAGCTTAAGCTCCTATGGCTACACCTTC
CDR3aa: CASSLSSYGYTF

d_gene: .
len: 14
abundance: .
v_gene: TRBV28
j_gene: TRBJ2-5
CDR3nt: TGTGCCAGCAGTTCCCTGGCAGGGTCGGGGACCCAGTACTTC
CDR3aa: CASSSLAGSGTQYF

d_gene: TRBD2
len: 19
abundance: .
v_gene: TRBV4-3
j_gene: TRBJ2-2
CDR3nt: TGCGCCAGCAGCCAACACGGACTAGCGGGAGCGTCGAACACCGGGGAGCTGTTTTTT
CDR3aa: CASSQHGLAGASNTGELFF

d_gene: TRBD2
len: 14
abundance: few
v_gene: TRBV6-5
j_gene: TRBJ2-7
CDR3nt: TGTGCCAGCAGGCCTTCTTATAGCGGGTACGAGCAGTACTTC
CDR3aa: CASRPSYSGYEQYF

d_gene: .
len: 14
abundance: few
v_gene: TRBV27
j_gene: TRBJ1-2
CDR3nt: TGTGCCAGCAGTTCCGGGTACGGCGGCGATGGCTACACCTTC
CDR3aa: CASSSGYGGDGYTF

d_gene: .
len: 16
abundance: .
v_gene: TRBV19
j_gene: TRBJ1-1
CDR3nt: TGTGCCAGTAGTCCGGCCCGCCTTACAGGGAACACTGAAGCTTTCTTT
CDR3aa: CASSPARLTGNTEAFF

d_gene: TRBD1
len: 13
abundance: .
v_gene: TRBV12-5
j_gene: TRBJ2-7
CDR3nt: TGTGCTAGTGGTCGGGACAGCTACTACGAGCAGTACTTC
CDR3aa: CASGRDSYYEQYF

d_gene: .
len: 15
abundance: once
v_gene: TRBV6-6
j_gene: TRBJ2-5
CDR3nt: TGTGCCAGCAGTTACTCAAGGGGCGGACAAGAGACCCAGTACTTC
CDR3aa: CASSYSRGGQETQYF

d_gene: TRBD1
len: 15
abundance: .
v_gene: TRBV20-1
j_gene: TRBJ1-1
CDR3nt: TGCAGTGCTATTGACAGGGGGCGGGGGAACACTGAAGCTTTCTTT
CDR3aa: CSAIDRGRGNTEAFF

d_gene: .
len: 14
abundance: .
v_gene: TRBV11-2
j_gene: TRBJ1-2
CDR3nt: TGTGCCAGCAGCTTAGTAATCGGGGGTTTAGGCTACACCTTC
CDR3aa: CASSLVIGGLGYTF

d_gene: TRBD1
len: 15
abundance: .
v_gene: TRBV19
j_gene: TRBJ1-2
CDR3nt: TGTGCCAGTAGTACTTCCGGGACAGGGTTCTATGGCTACACCTTC
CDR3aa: CASSTSGTGFYGYTF

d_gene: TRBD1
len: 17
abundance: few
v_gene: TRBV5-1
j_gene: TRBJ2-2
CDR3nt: TGCGCCAGCAGCTTGGGGCCGCAGGGGGCCCCCACCGGGGAGCTGTTTTTT
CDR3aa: CASSLGPQGAPTGELFF

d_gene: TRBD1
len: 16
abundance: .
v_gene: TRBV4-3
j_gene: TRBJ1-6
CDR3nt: TGCGCCAGCAGCCAAGATTCCAACAGGGGGAATTCACCCCTCCACTTT
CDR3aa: CASSQDSNRGNSPLHF

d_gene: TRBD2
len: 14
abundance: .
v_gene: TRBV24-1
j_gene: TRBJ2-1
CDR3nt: TGTGCCACCAGTGATCCAGGGACTAGCGGGAGTCAGTTCTTC
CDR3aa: CATSDPGTSGSQFF

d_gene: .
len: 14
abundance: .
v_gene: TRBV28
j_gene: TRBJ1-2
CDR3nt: TGTGCCAGCAGTTTAGACAGCGGGGGGTATGGCTACACCTTC
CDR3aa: CASSLDSGGYGYTF

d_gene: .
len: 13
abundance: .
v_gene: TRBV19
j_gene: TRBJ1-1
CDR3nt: TGTGCCAGTAGTACAATGACAGACACTGAAGCTTTCTTT
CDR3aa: CASSTMTDTEAFF

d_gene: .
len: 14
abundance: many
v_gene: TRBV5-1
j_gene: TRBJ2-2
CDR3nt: TGCGCCAGCAGCTGGAACGAGCGCACCGGGGAGCTGTTTTTT
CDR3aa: CASSWNERTGELFF

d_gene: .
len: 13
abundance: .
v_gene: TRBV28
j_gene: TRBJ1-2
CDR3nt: TGTGCCAGCAGCCATTACCGGGACTATGGCTACACCTTC
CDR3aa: CASSHYRDYGYTF

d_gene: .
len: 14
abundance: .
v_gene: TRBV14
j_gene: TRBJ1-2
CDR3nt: TGTGCCAGCAGCCTTACGGGGTTTAACTATGGCTACACCTTC
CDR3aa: CASSLTGFNYGYTF

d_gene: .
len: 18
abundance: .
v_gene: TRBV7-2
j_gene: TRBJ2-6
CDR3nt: TGTGCCAGCAGCTTATATCCAGGGCGCATTACTGGGGCCAACGTCCTGACTTTC
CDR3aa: CASSLYPGRITGANVLTF

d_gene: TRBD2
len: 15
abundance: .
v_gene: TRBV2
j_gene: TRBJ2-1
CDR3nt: TGTGCCAGCAGTTCCGGGACTAGCGTGTCCAATGAGCAGTTCTTC
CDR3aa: CASSSGTSVSNEQFF

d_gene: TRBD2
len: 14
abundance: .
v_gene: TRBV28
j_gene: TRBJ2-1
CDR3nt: TGTGCCAGCGTCTTCGGGGGGTCCAACAATGAGCAGTTCTTC
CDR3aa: CASVFGGSNNEQFF

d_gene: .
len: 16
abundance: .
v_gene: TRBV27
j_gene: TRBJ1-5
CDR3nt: TGTGCCAGCAGTTTCTTAAGACAGGCGGGCAATCAGCCCCAGCATTTT
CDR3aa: CASSFLRQAGNQPQHF

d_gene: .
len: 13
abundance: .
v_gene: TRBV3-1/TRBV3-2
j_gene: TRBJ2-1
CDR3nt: TGTGCCAGCAGCCGTCGAGCGACGGGTGAGCAGTTCTTC
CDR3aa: CASSRRATGEQFF

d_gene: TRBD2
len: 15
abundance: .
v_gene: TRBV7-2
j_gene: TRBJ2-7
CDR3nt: TGTGCCAGCAGCACTTACAGCGGGAGGGCCTACGAGCAGTACTTC
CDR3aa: CASSTYSGRAYEQYF

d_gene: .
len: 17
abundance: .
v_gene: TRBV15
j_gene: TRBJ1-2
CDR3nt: TGTGCCACCAGCAGGGTTCCCGGGCTTCGACAGGCCTATGGCTACACCTTC
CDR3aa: CATSRVPGLRQAYGYTF

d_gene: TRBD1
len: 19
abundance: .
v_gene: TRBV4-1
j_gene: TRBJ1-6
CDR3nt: TGCGCCAGCAGCCAACTGACCGGGACAGGGGGCCGAGGACTATCACCCCTCCACTTT
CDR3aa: CASSQLTGTGGRGLSPLHF

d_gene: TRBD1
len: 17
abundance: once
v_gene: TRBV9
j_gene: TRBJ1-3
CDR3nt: TGTGCCAGCAGCTTTCATGGACAGGGGTTAACTGGAAACACCATATATTTT
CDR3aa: CASSFHGQGLTGNTIYF

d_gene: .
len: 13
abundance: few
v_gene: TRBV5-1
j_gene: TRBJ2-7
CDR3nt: TGCGCCAGCAGCTTGGTTCGGGGGTCCGTGCAGTACTTC
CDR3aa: CASSLVRGSVQYF

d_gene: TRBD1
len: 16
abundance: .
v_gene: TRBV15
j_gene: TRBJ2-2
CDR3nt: TGTGCCACCAGCAGACCCACAGGGGAAGGGGAGGGGGAGCTGTTTTTT
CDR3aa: CATSRPTGEGEGELFF

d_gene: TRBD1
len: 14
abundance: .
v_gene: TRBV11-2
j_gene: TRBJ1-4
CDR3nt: TGTGCCAGCAGCCGTATCGGACAGGGTGGGAAACTGTTTTTT
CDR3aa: CASSRIGQGGKLFF

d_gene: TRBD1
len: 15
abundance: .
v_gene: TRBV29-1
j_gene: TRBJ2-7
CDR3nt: TGCAGCGTTGAAGATCGGGCCGGGACAGCCTACGAGCAGTACTTC
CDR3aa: CSVEDRAGTAYEQYF

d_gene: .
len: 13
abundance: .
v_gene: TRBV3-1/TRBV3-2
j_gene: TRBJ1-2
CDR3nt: TGTGCCAGCAGCCCTATGGGAGGGTGGGTCTACACCTTC
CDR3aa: CASSPMGGWVYTF

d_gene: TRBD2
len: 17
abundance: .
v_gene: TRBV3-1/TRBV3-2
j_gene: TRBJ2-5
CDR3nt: TGTGCCAGCAGCCAAGATAATAGCGGGAGGTTCCAAGAGACCCAGTACTTC
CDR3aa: CASSQDNSGRFQETQYF

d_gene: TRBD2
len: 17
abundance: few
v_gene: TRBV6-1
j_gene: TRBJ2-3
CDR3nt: TGTGCCAGCAGTGAAGGAGCGGGAGGTTACCGCACAGATACGCAGTATTTT
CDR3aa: CASSEGAGGYRTDTQYF

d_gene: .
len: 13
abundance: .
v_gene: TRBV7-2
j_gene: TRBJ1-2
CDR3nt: TGTGCCAGCAGCCCCCAGGGGAACTATGGCTACACCTTC
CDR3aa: CASSPQGNYGYTF

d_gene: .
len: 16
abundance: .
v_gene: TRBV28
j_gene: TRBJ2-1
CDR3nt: TGTGCCAGCAGTTCGCGGGACAGCTCGCTCTACAATGAGCAGTTCTTC
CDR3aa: CASSSRDSSLYNEQFF

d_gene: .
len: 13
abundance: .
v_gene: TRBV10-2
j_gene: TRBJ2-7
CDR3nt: TGCGCCAGCAGTCGACAGACTGCCTACGAGCAGTACTTC
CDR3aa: CASSRQTAYEQYF

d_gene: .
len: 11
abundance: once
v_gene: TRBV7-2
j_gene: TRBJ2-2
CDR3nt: TGTGCCAGCAGTATCCGGGGGGAGCTGTTTTTT
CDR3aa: CASSIRGELFF

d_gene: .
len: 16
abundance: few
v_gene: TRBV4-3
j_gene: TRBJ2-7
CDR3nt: TGCGCCAGCAGCCAAGGCCGGGACTTTAGGCCTTACGAGCAGTACTTC
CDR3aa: CASSQGRDFRPYEQYF

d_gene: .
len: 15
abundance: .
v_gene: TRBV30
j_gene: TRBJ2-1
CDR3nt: TGTGCCTGGAGTACCCGGGTGAGGTCCTACAATGAGCAGTTCTTC
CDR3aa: CAWSTRVRSYNEQFF

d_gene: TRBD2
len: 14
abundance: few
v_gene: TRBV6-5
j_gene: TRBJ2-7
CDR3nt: TGTGCCAGCACTTGGACTAGCGGATCCTACGAGCAGTACTTC
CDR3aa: CASTWTSGSYEQYF

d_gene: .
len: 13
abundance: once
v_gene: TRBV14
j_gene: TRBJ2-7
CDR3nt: TGTGCCAGCAGCCAACAGGGCCTCTACGAGCAGTACTTC
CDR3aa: CASSQQGLYEQYF

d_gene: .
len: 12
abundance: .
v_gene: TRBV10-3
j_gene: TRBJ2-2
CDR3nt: TGTGCCGCAGACACGAACACCGGGGAGCTGTTTTTT
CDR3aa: CAADTNTGELFF

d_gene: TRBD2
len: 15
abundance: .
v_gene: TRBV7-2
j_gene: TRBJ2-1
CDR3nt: TGTGCCAGCAGCTTGGGACTAGTTTTCTACAATGAGCAGTTCTTC
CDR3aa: CASSLGLVFYNEQFF

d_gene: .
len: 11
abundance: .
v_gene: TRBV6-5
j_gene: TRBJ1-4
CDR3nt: TGTGCCAGCAGTTACCAGGGAAAACTGTTTTTT
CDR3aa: CASSYQGKLFF

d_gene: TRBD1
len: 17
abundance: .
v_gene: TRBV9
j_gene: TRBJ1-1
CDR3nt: TGTGCCAGCAGCGTAGCTCCCCCCGGGACAGGGAGCACTGAAGCTTTCTTT
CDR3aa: CASSVAPPGTGSTEAFF

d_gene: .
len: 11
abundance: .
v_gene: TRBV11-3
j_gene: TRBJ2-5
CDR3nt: TGTGCCAGCAGCCACGGAGAGACCCAGTACTTC
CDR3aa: CASSHGETQYF

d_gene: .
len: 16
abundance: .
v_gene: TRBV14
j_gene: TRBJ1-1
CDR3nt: TGTGCCAGCAGCCAAGAATTGCCCAGGGTCGGCACTGAAGCTTTCTTT
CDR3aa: CASSQELPRVGTEAFF

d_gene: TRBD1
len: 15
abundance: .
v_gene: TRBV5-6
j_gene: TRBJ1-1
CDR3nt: TGTGCCAGCAGTAGACAGGGGGCGGTCAACACTGAAGCTTTCTTT
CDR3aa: CASSRQGAVNTEAFF

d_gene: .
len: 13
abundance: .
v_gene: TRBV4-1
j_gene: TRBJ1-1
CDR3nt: TGCGCCAGCAGCCAAGAGGAGGGGACTGAAGCTTTCTTT
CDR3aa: CASSQEEGTEAFF

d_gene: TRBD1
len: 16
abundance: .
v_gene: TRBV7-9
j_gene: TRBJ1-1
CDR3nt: TGTGCCAGCAGCTCCCGGGACAGGGGAACGAACACTGAAGCTTTCTTT
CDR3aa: CASSSRDRGTNTEAFF

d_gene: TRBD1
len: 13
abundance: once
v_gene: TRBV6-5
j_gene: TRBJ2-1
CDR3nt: TGTGCCAGCCTCCCAGGGGGCAGGAATGAGCAGTTCTTC
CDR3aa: CASLPGGRNEQFF